This T cell receptor (beta chain) derives from a study of cytomegalovirus exposure and HLA in healthy donors. Study summary: Earlier results showed approximately 110 million unique TCR beta sequences derived from some 180 million T cells.

CDR3 length equals 13 residues. Germline-derived CDR1 and CDR2 are SGHTA and FQGNSA. V was shortened by 3 bases and J by 4 bases, with 10 bases between the two germline ends. This clone has a handful of counts. Its antigen is not identified. The PCR was carried out with 60 Vbeta primers and 13 Jbeta primers. Sequencing was performed with immunoSEQ multiplex PCR; in TCRdb, only in-frame clones are kept and a portion is missing. The table shows about 120,000 clones, with 8.5% to 9% occurring only once. Overall study results and limits: Cytomegalovirus-associated status was assigned to about 160 TCR beta chains.

The clonotype originates from a woman in her forties in good health and CMV-seropositive. The sequenced material came from PBMCs. The chain joins TRBV7-2 to TRBJ2-7; D might be TRBD1 (6 bases). The CDR3 here is CASSFGQRYEQYF. CDR3 DNA sequence: TGTGCCAGCAGCTTCGGACAGCGTTACGAGCAGTACTTC. Combining the CDR3 with reference TRBV7-2 and TRBJ2-7 gives the whole variable domain GAGVSQSPSNKVTEKGKDVELRCDPISGHTALYWYRQSLGQGLEFLIYFQGNSAPDKSGLPSDRFSAERTGGSVSTLTIQRTQQEDSAVYLCASSFGQRYEQYFGPGTRLTVT.